Following are 16 T cell receptor beta chains from one sample sequenced in a study of shared clonotypes between healthy human individuals (TCRdb year 2020). Library construction relied on the immunoSEQ multiplex PCR assay. This is the immuneACCESS table as TCRdb keeps it, with only in-frame sequences that have V and J called. A part of the clones is gone; compared with another copy, unresolved V genes explain less than half, and the rest is unexplained. The sample has more than 2 million clones on record, roughly 95% of them singletons. The biggest ten clones account for roughly 1% of the sample. CD8 naive samples consisted of CD45RO-negative cells that were positively selected for CCR7, yielding a CD45RA+CCR7+ population without TemRA cells. The sample taken for sequencing was naive CD8+ T cells sorted from blood. What the cell subset or site label conveys for this sample: CD45RA+CCR7+. Receptors were obtained from a man younger than 30 in good health.

The gene calls are TRBV7-6 and TRBJ2-2; TRBD2 aligns across 12 bases. The CDR3 is 16 residues long. Germline V gives CDR1 SGHVS, CDR2 FNYEAQ. With 5 bases clipped from V and 4 bases from J, the junction kept 5 bases outside the gene matches. CDR3 sequence reads: CASSPGLAGPTGELFF. In DNA, the CDR3 is TGTGCCAGCAGCCCAGGACTAGCGGGACCCACCGGGGAGCTGTTTTTT.

The chain links TRBV5-6 to TRBJ1-2; D unclear. Deletions cut 2 bases from V and 7 bases from J, with 21 bases between. Germline V lookup: CDR1 SGHDT, CDR2 YYEEEE. This CDR3 spans 16 amino acids. This CDR3 reads CASSFSNFRAELGYTF. Here the CDR3 DNA reads TGTGCCAGCAGCTTCTCTAATTTCCGGGCCGAACTTGGCTACACCTTC. The entire variable domain, with the rest obtained from reference TRBV5-6 and TRBJ1-2, is as follows: DAGVTQSPTHLIKTRGQQVTLRCSPKSGHDTVSWYQQALGQGPQFIFQYYEEEERQRGNFPDRFSGHQFPNYSSELNVNALLLGDSALYLCASSFSNFRAELGYTFGSGTRLTVV.

Concerning this clone: Other nucleotide sequences from this sample produce the same CDR3. The V and J genes are TRBV4-3 and TRBJ2-1; 10 nucleotides match TRBD2. The CDR3 covers 15 residues. CDR1 and CDR2 (germline): LGHNA, YSLEER. The J segment lost 3 bases and the V segment lost 4 bases, leaving 3 bases of the junction unmatched. This CDR3 is CASSPRTSGYNEQFF. The CDR3 coding sequence is TGCGCCAGCAGCCCGAGGACTAGCGGCTACAATGAGCAGTTCTTC.

The chain joins TRBV5-5 to TRBJ1-1; a weak D match, TRBD1 (6 bases). Trimming left V 4 bases short and J 2 bases short, with 15 bases between. Germline CDR1 is SGHKS and CDR2 is YYEKEE (reference sequence). This CDR3 region has 15 residues. The CDR3 nucleotides are TGTGCCAGCAGCCTTTATTCGACAGGAAACACTGAAGCTTTCTTT. This sequence encodes CASSLYSTGNTEAFF.

This clone came up once. The chain's CDR3 is CASSWSGGYEQYF. CDR3 sequence (DNA): TGTGCCAGCAGCTGGTCGGGAGGATACGAGCAGTACTTC. V usage is TRBV11-2 and J usage is TRBJ2-7; 7 positions agree with TRBD2. The CDR3 spans 13 residues. Germline CDR1 SGHAT, CDR2 FQNNGV. J lost 4 bases, V lost 4 bases, and 4 bases had no gene match.

V is TRBV5-6 and J is TRBJ2-5; 7 bases match TRBD1. This CDR3 spans 14 amino acids. Germline trimming cut 2 bases from V and 2 bases from J; bases unmatched to any gene: 3. Germline assignment: CDR1 SGHDT and CDR2 YYEEEE. In nucleotides, the CDR3 is TGTGCCAGCAGCTTCGGGACAGCACAAGAGACCCAGTACTTC. As protein: CASSFGTAQETQYF.

The rearrangement joins TRBV10-2 to TRBJ2-3; no reliable D call. This CDR3 is 16 amino acids long. Trimming removed 6 bases from V and 2 bases from J, with 18 bases in between. Germline V gene data show CDR1 as WSHSY and CDR2 as SAAADI. The CDR3 region is CASSRRALPTTDTQYF. In nucleotides, the CDR3 is TGCGCCAGCAGCCGCCGGGCTCTACCTACCACAGATACGCAGTATTTT.

The V and J genes are TRBV27 and TRBJ2-2; possible D gene TRBD2, 5 bases. CDR3 length equals 13 residues. The germline V gene encodes CDR1 MNHEY and CDR2 SMNVEV (reference sequence). V lost 5 bases and J lost 6, with 10 bases in between. CDR3 coding DNA: TGTGCCAGCAGTATCCTAGCCGCCGGGGAGCTGTTTTTT. It codes for CASSILAAGELFF.

The rearrangement links TRBV7-9 to TRBJ2-3; 9 nucleotides match TRBD2. The V segment lost 5 bases and the J segment 4 bases; nucleotides outside the gene matches: 10. Germline CDR1 reads SEHNR; CDR2 reads FQNEAQ (reference sequence). The CDR3 has 16 amino acids. The CDR3 spells CASSLSAGGPSDTQYF. DNA for the CDR3: TGTGCCAGCAGCCTGTCCGCGGGAGGGCCATCAGATACGCAGTATTTT.

This chain joins TRBV27 and TRBJ2-2; no firm D call. Deletions cut 8 bases from V and 4 bases from J, with 20 bases between. The CDR3 runs to 16 residues. Germline assignment: CDR1 MNHEY and CDR2 SMNVEV (reference sequence). CDR3 protein: CASQTVEDLFTGELFF. The CDR3, as DNA: TGTGCCAGCCAAACTGTGGAAGACTTATTCACCGGGGAGCTGTTTTTT.

This chain links TRBV19 with TRBJ1-1; D is uncertain. The V end lost 4 bases, the J end lost 8 bases, and 5 bases lay between the germline ends. In germline, CDR1 is LNHDA, CDR2 SQIVND (reference sequence). This CDR3 is 10 amino acids long. The CDR3 DNA reads as TGTGCCAGTAGTAGCCGGGAAGCTTTCTTT. This translates into CASSSREAFF.

This chain links TRBV7-3 with TRBJ1-1; D may be TRBD1 (5 bases). The CDR3 loop spans 13 amino acids. V dropped 4 bases and J dropped 1 base, with 7 bases sitting between them. CDR1 and CDR2 from the germline V gene are SGHTA and FQGTGA. CDR3 loop: CASSWGENTEAFF. The CDR3 bases are TGTGCCAGCAGCTGGGGGGAGAACACTGAAGCTTTCTTT.

In this sample, this clone turned up once. The chain has TRBV2 and TRBJ1-3; a possible D gene is TRBD1 (6 bases). Trimming left V 5 bases short and J 0 bases short, with 20 bases between. From germline, CDR1 is SNHLY and CDR2 FYNNEI. The CDR3 is 18 amino acids. The CDR3 DNA reads TGTGCCAGCAGTAACGGACAGTTACTGAGGGACTCTGGAAACACCATATATTTT. It specifies CASSNGQLLRDSGNTIYF.

The CDR3 DNA reads as TGTGCCAGCAGTTTAAACAGTTTCAGGGAGACCCAGTACTTC. Its protein is CASSLNSFRETQYF. This chain connects TRBV27 to TRBJ2-5, with no clear D. This CDR3 is 14 amino acids long. Germline-derived CDR1 and CDR2 are MNHEY and SMNVEV (reference sequence). Trimming shortened V by 2 bases and J by 5 bases, and 12 bases separated the two germline ends.

This clone was seen once. The chain carries TRBV4-1 and TRBJ2-7, with D tentatively TRBD1 (6 bases). This CDR3 is built from 12 residues. Germline-derived CDR1 and CDR2 are MGHRA and YSYEKL. V lost 5 bases, J lost 4 bases, and 9 bases lay in between. The CDR3 DNA is TGCGCCAGCAGCGCACAGGGTTACGAGCAGTACTTC. It codes for CASSAQGYEQYF.

Details on this clone: The same CDR3 can be traced to other DNA sequences in this sample. The rearrangement uses TRBV28 and TRBJ1-5; 8 bases line up with TRBD1. V shed 5 bases, J shed 4 bases, and the junction held 4 bases outside the gene matches. This CDR3 spans 14 amino acids. Germline CDR1 reads MDHEN; CDR2 reads SYDVKM. The CDR3 DNA reads as TGTGCCAGCAGTCCGGACAGGGCAAATCAGCCCCAGCATTTT. It specifies CASSPDRANQPQHF.